This T cell receptor (beta chain) originates from a study of T cells after yellow fever vaccination. Findings of the study overall: From the bulk population, abundant clonotypes could contaminate and appear within FACS-sorted repertoires. Weaker overall, the secondary response nonetheless peaked faster (day 5 versus 15).

V lost 5 bases and J lost 2, with 9 bases in between. This CDR3 is built from 14 residues. The germline gives CDR1 SGHVS, CDR2 FQNEAQ. About this clonotype itself: Its specificity is unknown.

TCRdb ran MiXCR on the 5' RACE reads and lists one entry per CDR3 protein. The sample includes nearly 350,000 distinct CDR3 sequences, approximately 8% seen only once; the top ten take roughly 18%. V and J are TRBV7-8 and TRBJ1-4; possible D gene TRBD1, 5 bases. The clonotype comes from a man younger than 35 who received the YFV17D yellow fever vaccine. The specimen was PBMCs, collected about 49 days after the first yellow fever vaccination. This CDR3 is CASSKGLTNEKLFF. The CDR3 nucleotides read TGTGCCAGCAGCAAGGGGCTTACTAATGAAAAACTGTTTTTT.